The entry below describes one T cell receptor beta chain. Looked up from germline, CDR1 is MNHEY and CDR2 is SVGAGI. V was clipped by 6 bases and J by 0 bases, with 12 bases between them. The CDR3 runs to 15 residues. The data belong to a study of blood T cell repertoires in COVID-19. Overall study context: Italy, Spain and the United States were the sources of the convalescent and acute COVID-19 samples. Sources were T cells, B-cell-depleted T cells, or PBMCs; the material itself was cDNA or gDNA.

Method: immunoSEQ multiplex PCR; TCRdb's copy keeps in-frame clones and lacks some. The sample lists under 300,000 clones, roughly 86% occurring once. This receptor was obtained from a young man with active or convalescent COVID-19. The sample was peripheral blood. V and J are TRBV6-5 and TRBJ1-5, with D perhaps matching TRBD1 (5 bases). The CDR3 sequence: CASRPTVYSNQPQHF. The CDR3 DNA sequence: TGTGCCAGCAGACCGACAGTATATAGCAATCAGCCCCAGCATTTT.